The clone carrying this T cell receptor beta chain was found a few times. What it binds is unknown. The sample belongs to a study of cytomegalovirus exposure and HLA in healthy donors. The germline CDR1 and CDR2 sequences are SGHTA and FQGNSA. Trimming removed 3 bases from V and 4 bases from J, with 11 bases in between. CDR3 size: 14 residues. 13 Jbeta primers and 60 Vbeta primers were used for the PCR. Profiled with immunoSEQ multiplex PCR; TCRdb holds only in-frame clones, not every one. The table includes 110,000 or so clones, just under 80% detected once. The study's findings and limits: In terms of immune exposure information, only CMV serostatus was available.

Specimen: PBMCs. This receptor was taken from a man aged 25-40 years in good health and CMV-seronegative. The chain uses TRBV7-2 and TRBJ2-3, with D unresolved. In nucleotides, the CDR3 is TGTGCCAGCAGCTTCTCCACTGCCCCAGATACGCAGTATTTT. This translates into CASSFSTAPDTQYF.